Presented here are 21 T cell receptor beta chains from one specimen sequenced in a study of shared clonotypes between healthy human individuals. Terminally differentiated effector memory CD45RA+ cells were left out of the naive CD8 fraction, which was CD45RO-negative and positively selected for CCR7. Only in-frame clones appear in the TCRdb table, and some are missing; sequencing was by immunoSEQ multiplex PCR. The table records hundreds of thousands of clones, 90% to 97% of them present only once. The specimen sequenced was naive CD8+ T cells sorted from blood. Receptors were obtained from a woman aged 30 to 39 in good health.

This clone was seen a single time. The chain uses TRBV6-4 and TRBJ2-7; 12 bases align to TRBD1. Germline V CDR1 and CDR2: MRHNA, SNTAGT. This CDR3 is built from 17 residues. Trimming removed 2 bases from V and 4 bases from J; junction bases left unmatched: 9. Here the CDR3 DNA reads TGTGCCAGCAGTGACGCCCCCGGGACAGGGGGCGTTTACGAGCAGTACTTC. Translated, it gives CASSDAPGTGGVYEQYF.

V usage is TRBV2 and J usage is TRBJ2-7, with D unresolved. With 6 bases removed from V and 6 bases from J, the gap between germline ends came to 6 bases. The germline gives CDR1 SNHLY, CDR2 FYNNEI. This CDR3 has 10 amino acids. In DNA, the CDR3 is TGTGCCAGCAGCACCTTCGAGCAGTACTTC. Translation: CASSTFEQYF.

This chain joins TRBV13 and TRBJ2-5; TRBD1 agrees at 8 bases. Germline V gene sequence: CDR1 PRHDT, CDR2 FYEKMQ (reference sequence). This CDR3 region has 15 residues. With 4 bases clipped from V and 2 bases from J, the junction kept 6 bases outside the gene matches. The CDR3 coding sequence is TGTGCCAGCAGCTCGTCCGGGACAGGACAAGAGACCCAGTACTTC. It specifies CASSSSGTGQETQYF.

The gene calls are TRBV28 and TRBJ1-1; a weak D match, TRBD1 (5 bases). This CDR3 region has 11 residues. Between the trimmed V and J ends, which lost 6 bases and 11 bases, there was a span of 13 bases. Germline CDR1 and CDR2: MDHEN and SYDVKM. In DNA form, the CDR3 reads TGTGCCAGCAGCCCAGGGTTAGAGGCTTTCTTT. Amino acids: CASSPGLEAFF.

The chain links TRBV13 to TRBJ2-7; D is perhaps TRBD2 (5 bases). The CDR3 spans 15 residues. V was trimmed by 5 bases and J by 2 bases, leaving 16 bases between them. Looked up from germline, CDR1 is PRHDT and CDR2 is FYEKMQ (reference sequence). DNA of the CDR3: TGTGCCAGCAGCCCCTGGGGAGCGAAGACCTACGAGCAGTACTTC. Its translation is CASSPWGAKTYEQYF.

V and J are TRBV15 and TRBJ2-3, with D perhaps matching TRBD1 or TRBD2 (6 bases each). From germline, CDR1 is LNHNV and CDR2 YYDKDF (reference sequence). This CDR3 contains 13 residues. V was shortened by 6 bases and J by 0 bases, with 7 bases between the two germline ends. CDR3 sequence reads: CATRGGSTDTQYF. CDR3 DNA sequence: TGTGCCACCAGAGGGGGGAGCACAGATACGCAGTATTTT. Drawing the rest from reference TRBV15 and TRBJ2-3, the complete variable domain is DAMVIQNPRYQVTQFGKPVTLSCSQTLNHNVMYWYQQKSSQAPKLLFHYYDKDFNNEADTPDNFQSRRPNTSFCFLDIRSPGLGDTAMYLCATRGGSTDTQYFGPGTRLTVL.

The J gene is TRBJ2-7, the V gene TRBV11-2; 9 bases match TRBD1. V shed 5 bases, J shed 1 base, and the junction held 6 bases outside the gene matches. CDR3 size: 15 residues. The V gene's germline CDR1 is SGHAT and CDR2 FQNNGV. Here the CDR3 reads CASSPDRGRSYEQYF. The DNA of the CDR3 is TGTGCCAGCAGCCCGGACAGGGGACGGTCCTACGAGCAGTACTTC.

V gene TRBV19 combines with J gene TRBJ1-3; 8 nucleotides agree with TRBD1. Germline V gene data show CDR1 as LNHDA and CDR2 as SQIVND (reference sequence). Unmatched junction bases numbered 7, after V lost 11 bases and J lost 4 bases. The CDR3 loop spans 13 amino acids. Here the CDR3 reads CAGLRTGGNTIYF. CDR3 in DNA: TGTGCCGGTCTCCGGACAGGGGGAAACACCATATATTTT.

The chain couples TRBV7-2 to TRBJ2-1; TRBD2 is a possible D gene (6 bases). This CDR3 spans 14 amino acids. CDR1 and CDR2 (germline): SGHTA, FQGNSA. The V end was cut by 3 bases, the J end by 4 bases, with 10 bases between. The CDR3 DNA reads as TGTGCCAGCAGCTTCCCAGCGGGTTACAATGAGCAGTTCTTC. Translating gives CASSFPAGYNEQFF.

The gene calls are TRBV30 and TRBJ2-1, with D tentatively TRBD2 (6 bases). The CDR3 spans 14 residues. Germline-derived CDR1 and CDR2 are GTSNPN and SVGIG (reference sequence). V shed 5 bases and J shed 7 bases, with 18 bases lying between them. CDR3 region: CAWDLWGVDNEQFF. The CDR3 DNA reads TGTGCCTGGGACCTATGGGGGGTCGATAATGAGCAGTTCTTC.

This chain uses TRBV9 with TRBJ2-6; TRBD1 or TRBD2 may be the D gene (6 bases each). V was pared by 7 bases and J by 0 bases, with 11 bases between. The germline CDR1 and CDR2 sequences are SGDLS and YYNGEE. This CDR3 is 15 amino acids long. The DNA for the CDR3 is TGTGCCAGCGGGGGGCTCGGCTCTGGGGCCAACGTCCTGACTTTC. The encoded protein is CASGGLGSGANVLTF. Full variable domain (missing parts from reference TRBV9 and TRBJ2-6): DSGVTQTPKHLITATGQRVTLRCSPRSGDLSVYWYQQSLDQGLQFLIQYYNGEERAKGNILERFSAQQFPDLHSELNLSSLELGDSALYFCASGGLGSGANVLTFGAGSRLTVL.

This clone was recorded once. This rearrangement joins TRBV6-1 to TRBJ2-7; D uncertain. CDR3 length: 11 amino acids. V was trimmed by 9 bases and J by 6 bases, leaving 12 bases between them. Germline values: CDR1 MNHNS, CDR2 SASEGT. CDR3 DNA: TGTGCCAGTCACGTCGGCAGCGAGCAGTACTTC. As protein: CASHVGSEQYF.

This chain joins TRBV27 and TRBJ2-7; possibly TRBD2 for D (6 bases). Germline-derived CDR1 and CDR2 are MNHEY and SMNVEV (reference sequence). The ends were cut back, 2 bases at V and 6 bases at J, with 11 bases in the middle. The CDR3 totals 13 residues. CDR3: CASSLPGVGEQYF. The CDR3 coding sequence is TGTGCCAGCAGTTTACCGGGGGTCGGCGAGCAGTACTTC.

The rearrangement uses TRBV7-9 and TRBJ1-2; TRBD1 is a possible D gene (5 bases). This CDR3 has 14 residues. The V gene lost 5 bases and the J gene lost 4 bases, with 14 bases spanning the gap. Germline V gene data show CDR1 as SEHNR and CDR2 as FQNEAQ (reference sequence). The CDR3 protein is CASSPSTVFYGYTF. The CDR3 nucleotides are TGTGCCAGCAGCCCTTCGACAGTTTTCTATGGCTACACCTTC.

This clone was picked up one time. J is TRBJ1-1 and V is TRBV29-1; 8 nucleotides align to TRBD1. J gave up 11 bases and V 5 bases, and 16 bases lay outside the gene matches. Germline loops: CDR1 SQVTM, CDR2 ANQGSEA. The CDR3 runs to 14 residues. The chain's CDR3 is CSVTIAPTGQAAFF. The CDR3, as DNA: TGCAGCGTTACTATCGCCCCTACGGGACAGGCGGCTTTCTTT.

CDR3 protein: CASSLDQGAPGLPFF. The CDR3 DNA reads as TGTGCCAGCAGTCTAGACCAGGGGGCGCCCGGATTGCCGTTCTTC. The rearrangement joins TRBV7-9 to TRBJ2-1; 8 bases match TRBD1. CDR3 length: 15 residues. The J segment lost 15 bases and the V segment lost 6 bases, leaving 19 bases of the junction unmatched. Per the germline V gene, CDR1 is SEHNR and CDR2 is FQNEAQ (reference sequence).

The CDR3 here is CASSEVGAGAYTEAFF. Written as DNA, the CDR3 is TGTGCCAGCAGTGAGGTTGGGGCGGGAGCCTACACTGAAGCTTTCTTT. The chain combines TRBV6-4 with TRBJ1-1; D might be TRBD1 (5 bases). Trimming pared 3 bases from V and 3 bases from J, leaving 17 bases between. CDR1 is MRHNA and CDR2 is SNTAGT in the germline V gene. The CDR3 runs to 16 residues.

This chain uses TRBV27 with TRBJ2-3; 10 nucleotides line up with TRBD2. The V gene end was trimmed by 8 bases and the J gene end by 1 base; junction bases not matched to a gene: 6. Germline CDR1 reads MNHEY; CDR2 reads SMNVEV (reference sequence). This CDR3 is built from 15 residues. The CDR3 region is CASCSGTSGTDTQYF. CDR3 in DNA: TGTGCCAGCTGTTCTGGGACTAGCGGCACAGATACGCAGTATTTT.

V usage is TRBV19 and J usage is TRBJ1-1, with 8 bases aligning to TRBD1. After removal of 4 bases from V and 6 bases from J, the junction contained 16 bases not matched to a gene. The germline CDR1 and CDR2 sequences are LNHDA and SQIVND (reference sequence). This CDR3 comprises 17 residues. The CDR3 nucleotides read TGTGCCAGTAGTAGAACAGGGGGTGAGGAGTACAGCCCTGAAGCTTTCTTT. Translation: CASSRTGGEEYSPEAFF.

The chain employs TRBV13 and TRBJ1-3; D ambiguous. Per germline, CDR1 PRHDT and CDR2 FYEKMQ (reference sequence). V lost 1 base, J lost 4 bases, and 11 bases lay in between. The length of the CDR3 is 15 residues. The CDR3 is CASSLAFGWGNTIYF. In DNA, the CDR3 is TGTGCCAGCAGCTTAGCCTTCGGCTGGGGAAACACCATATATTTT. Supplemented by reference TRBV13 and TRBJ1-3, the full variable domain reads AAGVIQSPRHLIKEKRETATLKCYPIPRHDTVYWYQQGPGQDPQFLISFYEKMQSDKGSIPDRFSAQQFSDYHSELNMSSLELGDSALYFCASSLAFGWGNTIYFGEGSWLTVV.

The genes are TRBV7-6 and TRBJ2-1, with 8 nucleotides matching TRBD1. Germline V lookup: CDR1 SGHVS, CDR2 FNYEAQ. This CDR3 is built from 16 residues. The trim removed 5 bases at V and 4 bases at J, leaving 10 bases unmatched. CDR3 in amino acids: CASSATQGAPYNEQFF. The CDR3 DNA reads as TGTGCCAGCAGCGCCACTCAGGGGGCCCCTTACAATGAGCAGTTCTTC.